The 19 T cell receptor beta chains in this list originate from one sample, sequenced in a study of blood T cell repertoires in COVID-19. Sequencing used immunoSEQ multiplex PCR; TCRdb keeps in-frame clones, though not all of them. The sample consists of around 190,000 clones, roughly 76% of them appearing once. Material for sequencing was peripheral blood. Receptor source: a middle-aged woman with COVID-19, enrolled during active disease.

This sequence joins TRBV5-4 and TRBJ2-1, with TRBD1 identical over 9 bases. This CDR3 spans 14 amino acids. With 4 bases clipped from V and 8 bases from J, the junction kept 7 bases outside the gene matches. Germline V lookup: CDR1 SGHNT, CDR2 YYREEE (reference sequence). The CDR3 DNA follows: TGTGCCAGCAGCGCGGGACAGGGAAACTATGAGCAGTTCTTC. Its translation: CASSAGQGNYEQFF.

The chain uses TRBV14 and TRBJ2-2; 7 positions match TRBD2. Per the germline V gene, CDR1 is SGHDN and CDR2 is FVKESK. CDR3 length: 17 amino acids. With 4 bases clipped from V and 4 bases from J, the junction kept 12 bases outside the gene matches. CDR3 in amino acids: CASSRPMGGSGTGELFF. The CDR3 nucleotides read TGTGCCAGCAGCCGACCAATGGGCGGGAGCGGCACCGGGGAGCTGTTTTTT.

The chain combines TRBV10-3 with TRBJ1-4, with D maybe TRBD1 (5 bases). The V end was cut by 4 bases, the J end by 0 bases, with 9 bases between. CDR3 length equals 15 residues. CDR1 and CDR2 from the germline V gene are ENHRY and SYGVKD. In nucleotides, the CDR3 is TGTGCCATCAGTGGTGACAGAGCAACTAATGAAAAACTGTTTTTT. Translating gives CAISGDRATNEKLFF.

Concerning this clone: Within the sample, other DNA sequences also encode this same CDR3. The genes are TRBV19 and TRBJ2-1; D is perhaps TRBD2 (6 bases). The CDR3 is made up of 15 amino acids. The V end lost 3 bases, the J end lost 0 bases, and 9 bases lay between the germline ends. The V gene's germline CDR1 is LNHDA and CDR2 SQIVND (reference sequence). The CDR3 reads CASSMGGSSYNEQFF. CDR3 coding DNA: TGTGCCAGTAGTATGGGAGGTTCCTCCTACAATGAGCAGTTCTTC.

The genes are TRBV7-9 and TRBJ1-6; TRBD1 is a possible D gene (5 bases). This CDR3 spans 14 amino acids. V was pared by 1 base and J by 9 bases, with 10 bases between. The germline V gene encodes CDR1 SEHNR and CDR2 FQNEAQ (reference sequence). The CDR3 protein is CASSLEGRASPLHF. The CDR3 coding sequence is TGTGCCAGCAGCTTAGAGGGCAGGGCTTCACCCCTCCACTTT.

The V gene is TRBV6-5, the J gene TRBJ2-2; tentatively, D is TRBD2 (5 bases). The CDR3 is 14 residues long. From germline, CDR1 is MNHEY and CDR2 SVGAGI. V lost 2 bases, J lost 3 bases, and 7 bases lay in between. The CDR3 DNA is TGTGCCAGCAGTTACGGGAGCTACACCGGGGAGCTGTTTTTT. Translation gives CASSYGSYTGELFF.

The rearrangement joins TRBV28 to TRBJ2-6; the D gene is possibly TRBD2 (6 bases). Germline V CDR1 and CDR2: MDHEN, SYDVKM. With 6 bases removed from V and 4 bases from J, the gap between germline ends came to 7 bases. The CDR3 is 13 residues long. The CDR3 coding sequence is TGTGCCAGCAGAGCGGGCGGGGCCAACGTCCTGACTTTC. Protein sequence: CASRAGGANVLTF.

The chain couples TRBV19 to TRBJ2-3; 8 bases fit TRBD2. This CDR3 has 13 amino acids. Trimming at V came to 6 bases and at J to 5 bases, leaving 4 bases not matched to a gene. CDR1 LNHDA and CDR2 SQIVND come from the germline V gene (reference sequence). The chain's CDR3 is CASRETSGDTQYF. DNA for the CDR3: TGTGCCAGTAGGGAAACTAGCGGAGATACGCAGTATTTT.

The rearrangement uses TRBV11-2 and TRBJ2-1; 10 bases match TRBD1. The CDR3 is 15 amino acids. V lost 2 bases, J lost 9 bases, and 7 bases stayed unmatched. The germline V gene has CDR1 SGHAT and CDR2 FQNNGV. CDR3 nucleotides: TGTGCCAGCAGCTTAAGACAGGGGGCGTCGGGTGAGCAGTTCTTC. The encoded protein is CASSLRQGASGEQFF. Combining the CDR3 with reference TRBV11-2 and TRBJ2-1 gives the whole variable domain EAGVAQSPRYKIIEKRQSVAFWCNPISGHATLYWYQQILGQGPKLLIQFQNNGVVDDSQLPKDRFSAERLKGVDSTLKIQPAKLEDSAVYLCASSLRQGASGEQFFGPGTRLTVL.

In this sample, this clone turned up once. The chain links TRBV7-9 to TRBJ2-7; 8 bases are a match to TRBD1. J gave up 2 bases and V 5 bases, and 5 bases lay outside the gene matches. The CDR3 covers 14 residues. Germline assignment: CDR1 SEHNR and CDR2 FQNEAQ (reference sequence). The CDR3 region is CASSKGDRTYEQYV. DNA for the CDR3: TGTGCCAGCAGCAAAGGGGACAGGACCTACGAGCAGTACGTC.

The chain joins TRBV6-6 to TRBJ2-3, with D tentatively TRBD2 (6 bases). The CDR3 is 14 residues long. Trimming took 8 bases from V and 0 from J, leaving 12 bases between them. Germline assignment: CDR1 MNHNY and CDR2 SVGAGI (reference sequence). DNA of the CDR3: TGTGCCAGCGAGCGGGCGGGGAGCACAGATACGCAGTATTTT. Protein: CASERAGSTDTQYF.

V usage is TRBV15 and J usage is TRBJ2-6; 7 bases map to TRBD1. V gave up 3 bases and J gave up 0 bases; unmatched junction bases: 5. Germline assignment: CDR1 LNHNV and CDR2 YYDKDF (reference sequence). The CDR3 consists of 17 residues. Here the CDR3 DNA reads TGTGCCACCAGCAGGGGACAGTTCCCCTCTGGGGCCAACGTCCTGACTTTC. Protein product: CATSRGQFPSGANVLTF.

The CDR3 DNA sequence: TGCGCCAGCAGCCGGCAGACTAGCGGGAGTACCGGGGAGCTGTTTTTT. Translation gives CASSRQTSGSTGELFF. The gene calls are TRBV5-1 and TRBJ2-2; 12 nucleotides match TRBD2. Trimming removed 4 bases from V and 5 bases from J; junction bases left unmatched: 6. CDR1 SGHRS and CDR2 YFSETQ come from the germline V gene. The CDR3 covers 16 residues.

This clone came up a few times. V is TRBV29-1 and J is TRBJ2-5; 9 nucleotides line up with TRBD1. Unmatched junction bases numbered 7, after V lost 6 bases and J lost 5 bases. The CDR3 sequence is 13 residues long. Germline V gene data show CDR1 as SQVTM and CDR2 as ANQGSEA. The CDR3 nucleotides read TGCAGCGTCCGGGACAGGGTACTGGAGACCCAGTACTTC. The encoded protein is CSVRDRVLETQYF.

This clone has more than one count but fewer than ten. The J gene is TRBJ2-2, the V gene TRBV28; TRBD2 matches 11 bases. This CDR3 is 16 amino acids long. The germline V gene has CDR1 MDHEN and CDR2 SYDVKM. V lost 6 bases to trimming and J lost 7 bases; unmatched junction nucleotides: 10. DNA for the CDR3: TGTGCCAGCAGCCAAACTAGCGGGAGTCTTAGCGGGGAGCTGTTTTTT. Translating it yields CASSQTSGSLSGELFF.

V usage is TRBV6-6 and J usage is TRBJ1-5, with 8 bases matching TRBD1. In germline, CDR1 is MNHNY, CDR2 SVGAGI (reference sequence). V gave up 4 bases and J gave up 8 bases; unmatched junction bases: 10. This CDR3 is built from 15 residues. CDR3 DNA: TGTGCCAGCAGTTCAGGTGGGACAGGCCTGGAGCCCCAGCATTTT. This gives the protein CASSSGGTGLEPQHF.

The CDR3 nucleotides are TGTGCCAGCAGCTTAACGTTGGGCTCCGAGCAGTACTTC. This codes for CASSLTLGSEQYF. This sequence joins TRBV7-3 and TRBJ2-7; D unresolved. The V end lost 0 bases, the J end lost 6 bases, and 9 bases lay between the germline ends. Per germline, CDR1 SGHTA and CDR2 FQGTGA. The CDR3 contains 13 residues.

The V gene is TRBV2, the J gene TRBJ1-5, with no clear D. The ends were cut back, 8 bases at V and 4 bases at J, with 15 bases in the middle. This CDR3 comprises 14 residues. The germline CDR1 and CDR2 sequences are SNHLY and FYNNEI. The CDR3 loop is CASLPRRANQPQHF. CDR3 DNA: TGTGCCAGCCTTCCCCGGAGGGCTAATCAGCCCCAGCATTTT.

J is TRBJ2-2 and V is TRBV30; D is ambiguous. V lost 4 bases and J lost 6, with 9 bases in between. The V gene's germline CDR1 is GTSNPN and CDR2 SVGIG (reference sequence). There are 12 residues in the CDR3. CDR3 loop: CAWTPGAGELFF. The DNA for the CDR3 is TGTGCCTGGACCCCCGGTGCCGGGGAGCTGTTTTTT.